The entry below gives a single TCR beta chain sequence along with its context. The antigen remains undetermined. This entry belongs to a study of cytomegalovirus exposure and HLA in healthy donors. Findings and caveats of the study: Later analysis showed most CMV-associated TCR beta chains appearing HLA-restricted. Many donors carried some public TCRs, although rarity characterized most TCR sequences. A missense variant in DCLRE1C was later tied to TCR beta V- and J-gene trimming. In a later analysis, several top co-occurrence clusters appeared linked to parvovirus B19, influenza, CMV and Epstein-Barr virus.

CDR1 SGHDT and CDR2 YYEEEE come from the germline V gene. V lost 0 bases, J lost 6 bases, and 0 bases stayed unmatched. The length of the CDR3 is 14 residues. Primers: 60 Vbeta forward and 13 Jbeta reverse. Method: immunoSEQ multiplex PCR; TCRdb's copy keeps in-frame clones and lacks some. The profile shows 90,000 to 120,000 clones, roughly 69% of them singletons. The gene calls are TRBV5-6 and TRBJ1-6, with 7 bases that match TRBD1. Specimen: PBMCs. This TCR came from a man younger than 40 in good health and CMV-seropositive. The CDR3 DNA reads as TGTGCCAGCAGCTTGGGACAGGGTAATTCACCCCTCCACTTT. Encoded protein: CASSLGQGNSPLHF. Supplemented by reference TRBV5-6 and TRBJ1-6, the full variable domain reads DAGVTQSPTHLIKTRGQQVTLRCSPKSGHDTVSWYQQALGQGPQFIFQYYEEEERQRGNFPDRFSGHQFPNYSSELNVNALLLGDSALYLCASSLGQGNSPLHFGNGTRLTVT.